This passage covers 25 T cell receptor beta chains from one sample sequenced in a study of shared clonotypes between healthy human individuals. Only CD45RO-negative cells positively selected for CCR7 counted as naive CD8 cells, so terminally differentiated effector memory CD45RA+ cells were excluded. TCRdb's table, derived via immunoSEQ multiplex PCR, lists solely in-frame clones and lacks some. The repertoire holds about 2.2 million clones, with approximately 94% as singletons. The sequenced sample consisted of naive CD8+ T cells from PBMCs. These receptors were collected from a man aged 18 to 29 in good health. Some clones in this sample may be carry-over from other donors' samples.

The chain employs TRBV5-1 and TRBJ2-3; 7 bases align to TRBD2. The ends lost 0 bases at V and 3 bases at J; junction bases unmatched: 10. This CDR3 is 17 amino acids long. Germline CDR1 SGHRS, CDR2 YFSETQ. The CDR3 loop is CASSLDFVGGPTDTQYF. The CDR3 nucleotides are TGCGCCAGCAGCTTGGATTTTGTGGGAGGGCCAACAGATACGCAGTATTTT. Full variable domain (outside the CDR3, taken from reference TRBV5-1 and TRBJ2-3): KAGVTQTPRYLIKTRGQQVTLSCSPISGHRSVSWYQQTPGQGLQFLFEYFSETQRNKGNFPGRFSGRQFSNSRSEMNVSTLELGDSALYLCASSLDFVGGPTDTQYFGPGTRLTVL.

The chain couples TRBV5-4 to TRBJ2-3; 7 bases map to TRBD2. This CDR3 spans 17 amino acids. CDR1 SGHNT and CDR2 YYREEE come from the germline V gene (reference sequence). V gave up 0 bases and J gave up 2 bases; unmatched junction bases: 9. The CDR3 reads CASSLGPPGGTTDTQYF. The CDR3 bases are TGTGCCAGCAGCTTGGGTCCGCCGGGAGGTACCACAGATACGCAGTATTTT.

A single count supports this clone. The chain employs TRBV29-1 and TRBJ2-7; maybe TRBD2 (5 bases). V was trimmed by 0 bases and J by 0 bases, leaving 9 bases between them. Per the germline V gene, CDR1 is SQVTM and CDR2 is ANQGSEA. The CDR3 spans 14 residues. The CDR3 DNA sequence: TGCAGCGTTGAAGACGGACTCAGCTCCTACGAGCAGTACTTC. Its translation is CSVEDGLSSYEQYF.

The V gene is TRBV5-6, the J gene TRBJ1-6; D gene ambiguous. The CDR3 is made up of 15 amino acids. V was shortened by 0 bases and J by 8 bases, with 12 bases between the two germline ends. Germline-derived CDR1 and CDR2 are SGHDT and YYEEEE. CDR3 protein: CASSLGARLDSPLHF. The CDR3 nucleotides are TGTGCCAGCAGCTTGGGGGCGCGTCTGGATTCACCCCTCCACTTT.

The V call is TRBV7-3, the J call TRBJ2-7; perhaps TRBD2 as D (6 bases). The CDR3 sequence is 13 residues long. V dropped 1 base and J dropped 5 bases, with 9 bases sitting between them. Germline V CDR1 and CDR2: SGHTA, FQGTGA. CDR3 sequence reads: CASSLIAGNEQYF. In DNA form, the CDR3 reads TGTGCCAGCAGCTTAATTGCGGGGAACGAGCAGTACTTC.

This chain joins TRBV7-9 and TRBJ2-5; possibly TRBD2 for D (5 bases). V lost 9 bases and J lost 5, with 16 bases in between. Germline V lookup: CDR1 SEHNR, CDR2 FQNEAQ (reference sequence). There are 13 residues in the CDR3. This chain's CDR3 is CARASGIGETQYF. In DNA, the CDR3 is TGTGCCAGGGCGTCGGGGATAGGCGAGACCCAGTACTTC. The full variable domain, with the rest looked up from reference TRBV7-9 and TRBJ2-5, is DTGVSQNPRHKITKRGQNVTFRCDPISEHNRLYWYRQTLGQGPEFLTYFQNEAQLEKSRLLSDRFSAERPKGSFSTLEIQRTEQGDSAMYLCARASGIGETQYFGPGTRLLVL.

DNA for the CDR3: TGTGCCGTCCGGGAGGGCTCCTACAATGAGCAGTTCTTC. Protein sequence: CAVREGSYNEQFF. The rearrangement links TRBV7-8 to TRBJ2-1; the match to TRBD2 covers 8 bases. The germline CDR1 and CDR2 sequences are SGHVS and FQNEAQ. The length of the CDR3 is 13 residues. Trimming cost V 11 bases and J 0 bases; bases outside gene matches: 3.

The chain has TRBV27 and TRBJ2-2; TRBD2 agrees at 13 bases. J was trimmed by 4 bases and V by 5 bases; bases with no gene match: 7. The CDR3 length is 17 residues. Per germline, CDR1 MNHEY and CDR2 SMNVEV (reference sequence). The CDR3 region is CASSILAGGPSTGELFF. In DNA form, the CDR3 reads TGTGCCAGCAGTATACTAGCGGGAGGGCCCAGCACCGGGGAGCTGTTTTTT.

V gene TRBV29-1 combines with J gene TRBJ1-1; 7 bases are shared with TRBD1. This CDR3 is built from 14 residues. The germline V gene has CDR1 SQVTM and CDR2 ANQGSEA. Trimming removed 0 bases from V and 2 bases from J; junction bases left unmatched: 3. CDR3 sequence (DNA): TGCAGCGTTGAAGATACAGGGGTAAACACTGAAGCTTTCTTT. Protein: CSVEDTGVNTEAFF.

V and J are TRBV9 and TRBJ2-3; 13 positions match TRBD2. This CDR3 is built from 17 residues. The germline CDR1 and CDR2 sequences are SGDLS and YYNGEE. With 1 base clipped from V and 0 bases from J, the junction kept 2 bases outside the gene matches. CDR3: CASSVTSGRVSTDTQYF. CDR3 nucleotides: TGTGCCAGCAGCGTAACTAGCGGGAGGGTGAGCACAGATACGCAGTATTTT.

The V call is TRBV29-1, the J call TRBJ2-1, with TRBD2 matching over 8 bases. Germline V lookup: CDR1 SQVTM, CDR2 ANQGSEA. Trimming took 3 bases from V and 2 from J; bases not matched to a gene: 6. This CDR3 region has 15 residues. The CDR3 loop reads CSVEGGLVTYNEQFF. In nucleotides, the CDR3 is TGCAGCGTTGAGGGGGGACTAGTCACCTACAATGAGCAGTTCTTC.

About this clone: Other DNA sequences in this specimen translate into the identical CDR3. The chain employs TRBV6-5 and TRBJ2-7; D is perhaps TRBD2 (5 bases). Trimming took off 0 bases at V and 7 bases at J, with 7 bases between the two ends. Germline V gene data show CDR1 as MNHEY and CDR2 as SVGAGI. The CDR3 has 12 residues. CDR3 region: CASSYSSGEQYF. CDR3 DNA sequence: TGTGCCAGCAGTTACTCAAGCGGAGAGCAGTACTTC.

This clone was seen just once. V gene TRBV5-6 combines with J gene TRBJ2-7; D unresolved. The CDR3 consists of 13 residues. CDR1 SGHDT and CDR2 YYEEEE come from the germline V gene. The V end lost 2 bases, the J end lost 5 bases, and 11 bases lay between the germline ends. The CDR3 DNA is TGTGCCAGCAGCTTCGGGCCCCAGGACGAGCAGTACTTC. It yields the protein CASSFGPQDEQYF.

V usage is TRBV7-9 and J usage is TRBJ2-2; D not certain. The length of the CDR3 is 12 residues. Trimming took off 8 bases at V and 1 base at J, with 5 bases between the two ends. In germline, CDR1 is SEHNR, CDR2 FQNEAQ (reference sequence). CDR3 coding DNA: TGTGCCAGCCCTTGGAACACCGGGGAGCTGTTTTTT. The encoded protein is CASPWNTGELFF.

This chain joins TRBV19 and TRBJ2-2; tentatively, D is TRBD1 or TRBD2 (5 bases each). The CDR3 has 17 amino acids. CDR1 is LNHDA, CDR2 SQIVND, per germline (reference sequence). V shed 8 bases and J shed 1 base, with 20 bases lying between them. The CDR3 DNA reads as TGTGCCAGTTCCGAGGGGACGGATGTGTGGAACACCGGGGAGCTGTTTTTT. Its translation: CASSEGTDVWNTGELFF.

This sequence joins TRBV19 and TRBJ1-2; unclear D gene. Germline CDR1 is LNHDA and CDR2 is SQIVND (reference sequence). The germline V and J ends were trimmed by 5 bases and 4 bases, with 11 bases remaining between them. The CDR3 runs 13 residues. DNA for the CDR3: TGTGCCAGTAGTGTGGGCTTACCCTATGGCTACACCTTC. Amino acids: CASSVGLPYGYTF.

The V and J genes are TRBV19 and TRBJ2-3; D not certain. The germline gives CDR1 LNHDA, CDR2 SQIVND (reference sequence). V lost 5 bases to trimming and J lost 0 bases, with 6 bases between them. The CDR3 length is 13 residues. The CDR3 nucleotides are TGTGCCAGTAGTTATTCGAGCACAGATACGCAGTATTTT. Translating it yields CASSYSSTDTQYF.

The chain employs TRBV6-5 and TRBJ2-5; possibly TRBD1 for D (5 bases). Germline values: CDR1 MNHEY, CDR2 SVGAGI. CDR3 length: 14 amino acids. The ends were cut back, 0 bases at V and 7 bases at J, with 12 bases in the middle. This CDR3 is CASSYSGHFATQYF. The CDR3 nucleotides are TGTGCCAGCAGTTACTCAGGACATTTCGCGACCCAGTACTTC.

This clone was seen just once. The V gene is TRBV19, the J gene TRBJ2-1; weak D call: TRBD2 (5 bases). Germline values: CDR1 LNHDA, CDR2 SQIVND (reference sequence). The CDR3 has 12 residues. The germline V and J ends were trimmed by 7 bases and 7 bases, with 11 bases remaining between them. In nucleotides, the CDR3 is TGTGCCAGTAAAGAGCCGGGGAATGAGCAGTTCTTC. It yields the protein CASKEPGNEQFF. The full variable domain, with the rest looked up from reference TRBV19 and TRBJ2-1, is DGGITQSPKYLFRKEGQNVTLSCEQNLNHDAMYWYRQDPGQGLRLIYYSQIVNDFQKGDIAEGYSVSREKKESFPLTVTSAQKNPTAFYLCASKEPGNEQFFGPGTRLTVL.

Turning to this clone: Within the sample, other DNA sequences also encode this same CDR3. This sequence joins TRBV9 and TRBJ2-1; the D is unclear. The CDR3 runs to 12 residues. Germline loops: CDR1 SGDLS, CDR2 YYNGEE. V shed 0 bases and J shed 7 bases, with 5 bases lying between them. The CDR3 reads CASSVALNEQFF. The DNA of the CDR3 is TGTGCCAGCAGCGTAGCCTTAAATGAGCAGTTCTTC.

The chain uses TRBV28 and TRBJ2-5, with D maybe TRBD2 (6 bases). The CDR3 extends over 14 amino acids. Deletions cut 3 bases from V and 3 bases from J, with 11 bases between. Germline loops: CDR1 MDHEN, CDR2 SYDVKM. The CDR3 reads CASSFRLAKETQYF. For the CDR3, the DNA is TGTGCCAGCAGTTTCCGCCTAGCGAAAGAGACCCAGTACTTC.

The V call is TRBV7-9, the J call TRBJ1-5; D call uncertain. There are 13 residues in the CDR3. Germline assignment: CDR1 SEHNR and CDR2 FQNEAQ (reference sequence). The ends were cut back, 4 bases at V and 5 bases at J, with 9 bases in the middle. The CDR3 reads CASSSLQDQPQHF. In nucleotides, the CDR3 is TGTGCCAGCAGCTCACTTCAGGATCAGCCCCAGCATTTT.

Details on this clone: This specimen includes other DNA sequences encoding the same CDR3. The V gene is TRBV6-5, the J gene TRBJ1-1; the D is unclear. CDR1 and CDR2 (germline): MNHEY, SVGAGI. CDR3 size: 13 residues. V was shortened by 2 bases and J by 5 bases, with 9 bases between the two germline ends. The CDR3 DNA follows: TGTGCCAGCAGTTACAGCACGGGGACTGAAGCTTTCTTT. Translating it yields CASSYSTGTEAFF.

This chain links TRBV28 with TRBJ2-7, with TRBD1 matching 8 bases. The CDR3 is 18 residues long. CDR1 and CDR2 from the germline V gene are MDHEN and SYDVKM. The ends lost 5 bases at V and 1 base at J; junction bases unmatched: 16. CDR3 protein: CASSPYRWARGQSYEQYF. The CDR3 DNA sequence: TGTGCCAGCAGTCCTTACAGATGGGCCAGGGGGCAGTCCTACGAGCAGTACTTC.

This chain connects TRBV7-8 to TRBJ1-1; D possibly corresponds to TRBD1 (6 bases). Trimming stripped 1 base from V and 1 base from J, with 10 bases between. The CDR3 is made up of 15 amino acids. Germline V gene data show CDR1 as SGHVS and CDR2 as FQNEAQ. For the CDR3, the DNA is TGTGCCAGCAGCTTAGGACCAGGGGAGAACACTGAAGCTTTCTTT. Residues: CASSLGPGENTEAFF.